The 20 T cell receptor beta chains below all came from one sample that was sequenced in a study of shared clonotypes between healthy human individuals. Measured with immunoSEQ multiplex PCR; TCRdb has only the in-frame clones, and not every one. The sample shows around 510,000 clones, just over 75% of them seen only once. Sequencing was carried out using PBMCs. Every receptor here comes from a woman aged 40 to 55 in good health. Some clones in this sample may be carry-over from other donors' samples.

There are a few counts of this clone. The chain couples TRBV7-6 to TRBJ2-3; 10 bases match TRBD2. CDR3 length: 16 residues. After removal of 5 bases from V and 3 bases from J, the junction contained 8 bases not matched to a gene. Germline V lookup: CDR1 SGHVS, CDR2 FNYEAQ. The CDR3 loop is CASSLFPSGSTDTQYF. CDR3 in DNA: TGTGCCAGCAGCCTCTTCCCTAGCGGGAGTACAGATACGCAGTATTTT.

The rearrangement joins TRBV4-2 to TRBJ2-3; no definite D call. Deletions cut 1 base from V and 2 bases from J, with 13 bases between. The CDR3 contains 16 residues. Germline CDR1 and CDR2: LGHNA and YNFKEQ. In DNA, the CDR3 is TGTGCCAGCAGCCAAGTTAGCTCTCGGTCCACAGATACGCAGTATTTT. It codes for CASSQVSSRSTDTQYF.

CDR3 sequence: CASSTGQGANTEAFF. The CDR3 region has the DNA TGCGCCAGCAGTACGGGACAGGGGGCTAACACTGAAGCTTTCTTT. The chain couples TRBV5-1 to TRBJ1-1; 12 positions match TRBD1. V was pared by 5 bases and J by 2 bases, with 4 bases of the junction left unmatched. Germline V gene sequence: CDR1 SGHRS, CDR2 YFSETQ. CDR3 length: 15 residues.

The J gene is TRBJ2-5, the V gene TRBV18; D is ambiguous. This CDR3 spans 13 amino acids. With 2 bases removed from V and 4 bases from J, the gap between germline ends came to 8 bases. Germline V lookup: CDR1 KGHSH, CDR2 LQKENI. The chain's CDR3 is CASSPGLIETQYF. For the CDR3, the DNA is TGTGCCAGCTCACCAGGGCTGATAGAGACCCAGTACTTC. Based on the CDR3 plus reference TRBV18 and TRBJ2-5, the full variable domain is NAGVMQNPRHLVRRRGQEARLRCSPMKGHSHVYWYRQLPEEGLKFMVYLQKENIIDESGMPKERFSAEFPKEGPSILRIQQVVRGDSAAYFCASSPGLIETQYFGPGTRLLVL.

V gene TRBV9 combines with J gene TRBJ2-2; D is ambiguous. V dropped 4 bases and J dropped 2 bases, with 12 bases sitting between them. Germline CDR1 and CDR2: SGDLS and YYNGEE. The CDR3 runs to 15 residues. The CDR3 DNA is TGTGCCAGCAGCCCCCGAGGTCGCAACACCGGGGAGCTGTTTTTT. This translates into CASSPRGRNTGELFF.

The rearrangement uses TRBV18 and TRBJ2-7, with TRBD2 identical over 13 bases. The length of the CDR3 is 21 residues. The V gene's germline CDR1 is KGHSH and CDR2 LQKENI. Trimming took 5 bases from V and 1 from J; bases not matched to a gene: 20. The CDR3 nucleotides are TGTGCCAGCTCAGCAGGAGCTTCCGGGACTAGCGGGAACTCTAGGTCCTACGAGCAGTACTTC. Its protein product is CASSAGASGTSGNSRSYEQYF.

The J gene is TRBJ2-3, the V gene TRBV5-1; possible D gene TRBD1, 6 bases. Germline V gene sequence: CDR1 SGHRS, CDR2 YFSETQ. This CDR3 is 15 amino acids long. V lost 6 bases, J lost 5 bases, and 19 bases lay in between. The CDR3 spells CASKNVGGSVDTQYF. CDR3 in DNA: TGCGCCAGCAAAAACGTTGGGGGCTCGGTAGATACGCAGTATTTT.

Written as DNA, the CDR3 is TGTGCCAGCAGTTTAGATACACTAAATCAGCCCCAGCATTTT. This gives the protein CASSLDTLNQPQHF. The J gene is TRBJ1-5, the V gene TRBV28, with D unclear. Trimming took 2 bases from V and 4 from J, leaving 9 bases between them. CDR3 length: 14 amino acids. The germline V gene has CDR1 MDHEN and CDR2 SYDVKM. Full variable domain (missing parts from reference TRBV28 and TRBJ1-5): DVKVTQSSRYLVKRTGEKVFLECVQDMDHENMFWYRQDPGLGLRLIYFSYDVKMKEKGDIPEGYSVSREKKERFSLILESASTNQTSMYLCASSLDTLNQPQHFGDGTRLSIL.

Worth noting for this clone: A read error may produce the germline difference seen at one junction end. The chain couples TRBV29-1 to TRBJ2-1; 11 bases agree with TRBD2. This CDR3 is 14 amino acids long. Germline V gene data show CDR1 as SQVTM and CDR2 as ANQGSEA. The CDR3 here is CSVGSGRARGEQFF. In nucleotides, the CDR3 is TGCAGCGTCGGTAGCGGGAGGGCCAGAGGGGAGCAATTCTTC.

As to this clone: Other DNA sequences within the sample encode an identical CDR3. The genes are TRBV5-1 and TRBJ2-1; D is possibly TRBD2 (6 bases). CDR3 size: 14 residues. Trimming shortened V by 2 bases and J by 4 bases, and 10 bases separated the two germline ends. Germline V gives CDR1 SGHRS, CDR2 YFSETQ. The CDR3 DNA reads TGCGCCAGCAGCTTCGGGGACTCTTACAATGAGCAGTTCTTC. Protein: CASSFGDSYNEQFF.

This chain joins TRBV27 and TRBJ2-4; D ambiguous. The CDR3 loop spans 14 amino acids. V was trimmed by 2 bases and J by 5 bases, leaving 10 bases between them. Germline CDR1 is MNHEY and CDR2 is SMNVEV (reference sequence). The CDR3 region is CASSLTAYQNIQYF. In nucleotides, the CDR3 is TGTGCCAGCAGTTTAACAGCGTACCAAAACATTCAGTACTTC.

The chain combines TRBV30 with TRBJ2-5; 7 nucleotides line up with TRBD2. Germline V gene data show CDR1 as GTSNPN and CDR2 as SVGIG (reference sequence). CDR3 size: 13 residues. J was trimmed by 7 bases and V by 5 bases; bases with no gene match: 10. The CDR3 spells CAWGRGDLGTQYF. CDR3 coding DNA: TGTGCCTGGGGGAGGGGCGATCTAGGGACCCAGTACTTC.

This clone was seen a single time. V and J are TRBV7-3 and TRBJ2-1; 9 positions agree with TRBD2. This CDR3 comprises 15 residues. The germline CDR1 and CDR2 sequences are SGHTA and FQGTGA. V was clipped by 5 bases and J by 2 bases; unmatched bases: 4. The CDR3 loop reads CASSILAGPYNEQFF. In DNA form, the CDR3 reads TGTGCCAGCAGCATCCTAGCGGGACCCTACAATGAGCAGTTCTTC. Using reference TRBV7-3 and TRBJ2-1 for the parts outside the CDR3, the full variable domain is GAGVSQTPSNKVTEKGKYVELRCDPISGHTALYWYRQSLGQGPEFLIYFQGTGAADDSGLPNDRFFAVRPEGSVSTLKIQRTERGDSAVYLCASSILAGPYNEQFFGPGTRLTVL.

In its sample, this clone was seen once. The V gene is TRBV9, the J gene TRBJ2-7; D tentatively reads TRBD1 or TRBD2 (6 bases each). The germline V gene has CDR1 SGDLS and CDR2 YYNGEE. CDR3 size: 16 residues. Between the trimmed V and J ends, which lost 4 bases and 5 bases, there was a span of 22 bases. CDR3 bases: TGTGCCAGCAGCTCCCTCCCTGGGGGGCAATTCAACGAGCAGTACTTC. It yields the protein CASSSLPGGQFNEQYF.

In its sample, this clone was seen a few times. This chain connects TRBV5-1 to TRBJ2-5; no clear D gene. V was pared by 0 bases and J by 2 bases, with 14 bases between. CDR1 is SGHRS, CDR2 YFSETQ, per germline. CDR3 length: 16 residues. The CDR3 loop is CASSLGATGGQETQYF. CDR3 DNA sequence: TGCGCCAGCAGCTTGGGGGCGACCGGTGGGCAAGAGACCCAGTACTTC.

The genes are TRBV4-1 and TRBJ2-3, with 12 positions matching TRBD2. V shed 3 bases and J 3 bases; nucleotides not matched to a gene: 10. The CDR3 is made up of 18 amino acids. Germline-derived CDR1 and CDR2 are MGHRA and YSYEKL. The CDR3 DNA sequence: TGCGCCAGCAGCCACTCCGGGACTAGCGGGTCCCAGACAGATACGCAGTATTTT. As protein: CASSHSGTSGSQTDTQYF.

The V gene is TRBV7-9, the J gene TRBJ2-1; 7 positions agree with TRBD2. Unmatched junction bases numbered 7, after V lost 1 base and J lost 7 bases. This CDR3 comprises 15 residues. Germline assignment: CDR1 SEHNR and CDR2 FQNEAQ (reference sequence). The CDR3 DNA is TGTGCCAGCAGCTTAGACGCGGGAGTGAGGAATGAGCAGTTCTTC. Translation: CASSLDAGVRNEQFF. The full variable domain, rest sourced from reference TRBV7-9 and TRBJ2-1, is DTGVSQNPRHKITKRGQNVTFRCDPISEHNRLYWYRQTLGQGPEFLTYFQNEAQLEKSRLLSDRFSAERPKGSFSTLEIQRTEQGDSAMYLCASSLDAGVRNEQFFGPGTRLTVL.

This clone was detected only once. This chain links TRBV5-1 with TRBJ1-2, with D hard to call. Looked up from germline, CDR1 is SGHRS and CDR2 is YFSETQ. Trimming pared 4 bases from V and 8 bases from J, leaving 15 bases between. The CDR3 has 13 amino acids. The CDR3, as DNA: TGCGCCAGCAGCCAGACGCCGGGGAGGGGCTACACCTTC. Translated: CASSQTPGRGYTF.

This clone came up a few times. The J gene is TRBJ2-3, the V gene TRBV6-5; 8 nucleotides agree with TRBD2. The CDR3 runs to 14 residues. J was trimmed by 6 bases and V by 6 bases; bases with no gene match: 8. Germline V gene sequence: CDR1 MNHEY, CDR2 SVGAGI. CDR3 in amino acids: CASRTPRGGDTQYF. The CDR3 nucleotides read TGTGCCAGCAGAACACCCCGGGGGGGTGATACGCAGTATTTT.

The chain joins TRBV6-5 to TRBJ2-7; D not certain. The CDR3 is 13 residues long. Per the germline V gene, CDR1 is MNHEY and CDR2 is SVGAGI. V was pared by 4 bases and J by 1 base, with 8 bases between. As DNA, the CDR3 is TGTGCCAGCAGTTTCGGAATATCCTACGAGCAGTACTTC. Protein sequence: CASSFGISYEQYF.